This T cell receptor (beta chain) came from a study of blood T cell repertoires in COVID-19 (dated by TCRdb to about 2020). Some background on the complete study: Samples covering the acute and convalescent phases of COVID-19 were provided by collaborators in the United States, Italy and Spain. Where available, HLA class I and class II types were taken from metadata supplied by the sample provider and were not determined by assay-based typing. A freely available public database, intended as a resource for researchers studying the immune response to SARS-CoV-2, is where the repertoires were released. Sample metadata almost always included a de-identified subject ID, COVID-19 status, age in years and sex. The material from the prospective study consisted of cDNA or gDNA derived from T cells, B-cell-depleted T cells, or PBMCs. The dataset comprised deeply sampled blood TCRbeta repertoires from subjects exposed to, actively infected with, or recovered from COVID-19. Samples came from the ongoing ImmuneRACE study (first 160 participants) plus 1,254 subjects from 6 global collaborators. The study at large found these results: Clinical and demographic metadata were provided uncurated, with the amount varying by source and participant.

TCRbeta CDR3 regions were amplified from genomic DNA by means of the immunoSEQ Assay, a bias-controlled multiplex PCR. On the authors' methods: The number of nucleated cells in each sample was estimated from the amplification of reference gene primers within the assay. To quantify the absolute abundance of each unique TCRbeta CDR3 rearrangement, sequence reads were collapsed and filtered. Productive Simpson clonality was computed per sample as the square root of Simpson's diversity index over productive rearrangements. TCRdb provides this immuneACCESS table in a form limited to in-frame rearrangements. Some clones are lacking; in checked studies, under half of them reflect an unresolved V gene, and why the rest are absent is not known. The V and J calls and clone size were taken over from that table, and D and trimming were inferred from the DNA. Within this sample are approximately 130,000 clones, with approximately 85% of them counted one time only. Around 13% of the sample rests with the top ten.

Collaborating institutions collected whole blood in K2EDTA tubes following their own protocols. Collaborator samples were shipped for TCRbeta analysis as frozen whole blood, isolated PBMCs, or DNA extracted from either sample type. Only one count was recorded for this clone. Its antigen has not been determined. The sample holds no much larger clone one base away, and base qualities are not on file. V has 1 base trimmed and J has 2 bases trimmed; junction bases matching no gene number 4. The CDR3, cysteine through phenylalanine, is 15 amino acids long. CDR3 DNA only is kept here, 45 bases in frame from base 1. The germline V gene gives CDR1 as SGHTA and CDR2 as FQGNSA.

This chain is built from TRBV7-2 and TRBJ1-2; TRBD1 lines up with 7 middle nucleotides. Material: peripheral blood. This TCR derives from a human donor in a cohort sampled during active COVID-19. The DNA reads TGTGCCAGCAGCTTAGGACAGGGCCGAAACTATGGCTACACCTTC. Its amino acids are CASSLGQGRNYGYTF.